The 8 T cell receptor beta chains below come from one sample, sequenced in a study of glioma-infiltrating T cells. The iRepertoire nested amplicon-rescue multiplex PCR amplified TCR alpha and beta CDR3s from RNA. One entry per CDR3 protein, called by TCRdb with MiXCR from the multiplex PCR reads. The sample lists roughly 200,000 distinct CDR3 sequences, 32% seen once, with about 19% in the top ten. Material for sequencing was glioma tissue, nonneoplastic brain tissue, or PBMCs (not recorded which). These receptors were taken from a human donor with low-grade glioma or glioblastoma, undergoing nonglioma brain surgery, or in good health (not recorded which).

As for this clonotype: A read error may explain this, as a much larger clone is one base away. This chain connects TRBV6-1 to TRBJ2-3; unclear D gene. From germline, CDR1 is MNHNS and CDR2 SASEGT. This CDR3 comprises 11 residues. The CDR3 is CAISALGTQYF. Here the CDR3 DNA reads TGTGCCATCAGTGCTCTAGGTACGCAGTATTTT.

This clonotype was seen just once. This clone may be a read error of a much larger clone one base away. This chain uses TRBV19 with TRBJ1-1; D might be TRBD1 (6 bases). V lost 5 bases and J 8 bases, leaving 12 bases between the germline ends. Germline V CDR1 and CDR2: LNHDA, SQIVND (reference sequence). The CDR3 has 12 residues. The DNA for the CDR3 is TGTGCCAGTAGTGGGGGGGGCAGGGAAGCTTTCTTT. Translation: CASSGGGREAFF.

With regard to this clonotype: Given a much more abundant clone one base away, this may be a read error. This chain uses TRBV6-1 with TRBJ1-6; no firm D call. This CDR3 spans 12 amino acids. CDR1 is MNHNS, CDR2 SASEGT, per germline. The CDR3 reads CASGGDNSPPHF. DNA for the CDR3: TGTGCCAGCGGCGGGGATAATTCACCCCCCCACTTT.

The sample holds many counts of this clonotype. The chain couples TRBV27 to TRBJ2-7, with TRBD1 matching over 7 bases. After removal of 6 bases from V and 0 bases from J, the junction contained 5 bases not matched to a gene. The CDR3 spans 14 residues. The germline gives CDR1 MNHEY, CDR2 SMNVEV (reference sequence). CDR3: CASSRTGPSYEQYF. The CDR3 DNA reads TGTGCCAGCAGCAGGACAGGACCCTCCTACGAGCAGTACTTC.

Many counts were recorded for this clonotype. The J gene is TRBJ2-1, the V gene TRBV3-1; TRBD2 matches 8 bases. V shed 3 bases, J shed 7 bases, and the junction held 11 bases outside the gene matches. This CDR3 has 16 amino acids. Germline V gene sequence: CDR1 LGHDT, CDR2 YNNKEL (reference sequence). The CDR3 DNA reads as TGTGCCAGCAGCCACAAGGGACTAGGTGAACGGAATGAGCAGTTCTTC. It specifies CASSHKGLGERNEQFF.

The sample holds a few counts of this clonotype. V gene TRBV4-3 combines with J gene TRBJ2-1; D remains ambiguous. The CDR3 loop spans 17 amino acids. In germline, CDR1 is LGHNA, CDR2 YSLEER. Trimming shortened V by 0 bases and J by 0 bases, and 12 bases separated the two germline ends. The CDR3 is CASSQDLTTGSYNEQFF. In DNA, the CDR3 is TGCGCCAGCAGCCAAGATCTAACGACGGGCTCCTACAATGAGCAGTTCTTC.

This clonotype was counted at least ten times. V gene TRBV4-2 combines with J gene TRBJ1-1; possibly TRBD1 for D (6 bases). This CDR3 comprises 16 residues. Per the germline V gene, CDR1 is LGHNA and CDR2 is YNFKEQ. V was cut by 0 bases and J by 3 bases, with 14 bases left in between. CDR3 sequence reads: CASSQDRTDEYTEAFF. The CDR3 region has the DNA TGTGCCAGCAGCCAAGACAGGACAGACGAATACACTGAAGCTTTCTTT.

This clonotype was seen repeatedly, ten times or more. V is TRBV6-2 or TRBV6-3 and J is TRBJ2-7; D gene ambiguous. Per germline, CDR1 MNHEY and CDR2 SVGEGT. Trimming shortened V by 5 bases and J by 2 bases, and 10 bases separated the two germline ends. The CDR3 has 13 residues. CDR3 coding DNA: TGTGCCAGCAGTGAATACAGCCCCTACGAGCAGTACTTC. Translated: CASSEYSPYEQYF.